These 23 T cell receptor beta chains originate from one sample sequenced in a study of blood T cell repertoires in COVID-19. Produced via immunoSEQ multiplex PCR; TCRdb's table is partial and in-frame only. The sample carries about 190,000 clones, over 75% recorded once. The material sequenced was peripheral blood. These receptors all stem from a woman between 45 and 65 years old with acute or convalescent COVID-19.

This clone was counted a few times. The chain employs TRBV5-1 and TRBJ2-7, with 9 bases that match TRBD2. The CDR3 runs to 15 residues. The V gene end was trimmed by 1 base and the J gene end by 2 bases; junction bases not matched to a gene: 4. CDR1 SGHRS and CDR2 YFSETQ come from the germline V gene. CDR3: CASSLSGGRTYEQYF. The CDR3 coding sequence is TGCGCCAGCAGCTTGAGCGGGGGGCGCACCTACGAGCAGTACTTC.

The CDR3, as DNA: TGTGCCAGCAGTGAATATTTGGGGGGGGGCCTTGGTGAGCAGTTCTTC. Its translation: CASSEYLGGGLGEQFF. The chain employs TRBV25-1 and TRBJ2-1, with D maybe TRBD2 (7 bases). V was clipped by 0 bases and J by 9 bases, with 18 bases between them. CDR1 is MGHDK, CDR2 SYGVNS, per germline. The CDR3 contains 16 residues.

The chain couples TRBV28 to TRBJ1-1; the D gene is possibly TRBD1 (5 bases). The CDR3 covers 17 residues. Germline lookup yields CDR1 MDHEN and CDR2 SYDVKM. Trimming took off 2 bases at V and 0 bases at J, with 16 bases between the two ends. The CDR3 DNA is TGTGCCAGCAGTTTAGCAGGGCGACCCTCCGTGAACACTGAAGCTTTCTTT. Amino acid sequence: CASSLAGRPSVNTEAFF.

This clone was detected once. The chain links TRBV6-5 to TRBJ2-5, with a possible D match to TRBD2 (6 bases). This CDR3 is built from 13 residues. Germline values: CDR1 MNHEY, CDR2 SVGAGI. V gave up 8 bases and J gave up 3 bases, with 13 bases separating them. The CDR3, as DNA: TGTGCCAGCCACGGGGGTGGAGAAGAGACCCAGTACTTC. It codes for CASHGGGEETQYF.

The V call is TRBV6-5, the J call TRBJ1-5; tentative D call: TRBD1 (6 bases). Per the germline V gene, CDR1 is MNHEY and CDR2 is SVGAGI. The V and J ends lost 2 bases and 1 base respectively, with 9 bases between them. This CDR3 has 15 amino acids. The CDR3 bases are TGTGCCAGCAGTTACGGACAGCTAAGCAATCAGCCCCAGCATTTT. Encoded protein: CASSYGQLSNQPQHF.

In nucleotides, the CDR3 is TGTGCCAGCAGCTTAGACGCCAGGGTCGGGGGCTACACCTTC. Its translation is CASSLDARVGGYTF. The V gene is TRBV11-2, the J gene TRBJ1-2, with D tentatively TRBD1 (5 bases). This CDR3 spans 14 amino acids. In germline, CDR1 is SGHAT, CDR2 FQNNGV. The germline V and J ends were trimmed by 0 bases and 8 bases, with 13 bases remaining between them.

V usage is TRBV6-5 and J usage is TRBJ2-1; TRBD1 aligns across 11 bases. Trimming removed 9 bases from V and 11 bases from J; junction bases left unmatched: 9. The CDR3 is 13 amino acids. Per the germline V gene, CDR1 is MNHEY and CDR2 is SVGAGI. Written as DNA, the CDR3 is TGTGCCAGTTGGGACAGGGGGGCAAAAAAGCAGTTCTTC. It translates to CASWDRGAKKQFF.

This sequence joins TRBV19 and TRBJ2-1; 11 nucleotides align to TRBD2. Germline V gene data show CDR1 as LNHDA and CDR2 as SQIVND (reference sequence). The CDR3 runs to 18 residues. V lost 5 bases and J lost 6; bases outside the gene matches: 15. The CDR3 DNA reads as TGTGCCAGTAGTGGAAGGCTAGCGGGAGGAATCGGGGGCAATGAGCAGTTCTTC. Translating gives CASSGRLAGGIGGNEQFF.

This clone was detected only a few times. V is TRBV5-1 and J is TRBJ1-1; 8 bases line up with TRBD1. The length of the CDR3 is 14 residues. V lost 4 bases and J lost 2; bases outside the gene matches: 4. From germline, CDR1 is SGHRS and CDR2 YFSETQ. CDR3 in amino acids: CASSPGQVNTEAFF. The CDR3 DNA is TGCGCCAGCAGCCCGGGACAGGTTAACACTGAAGCTTTCTTT. Complete variable domain (other parts from reference TRBV5-1 and TRBJ1-1): KAGVTQTPRYLIKTRGQQVTLSCSPISGHRSVSWYQQTPGQGLQFLFEYFSETQRNKGNFPGRFSGRQFSNSRSEMNVSTLELGDSALYLCASSPGQVNTEAFFGQGTRLTVV.

This chain connects TRBV5-1 to TRBJ1-1; perhaps TRBD1 as D (6 bases). Trimming shortened V by 7 bases and J by 2 bases, and 15 bases separated the two germline ends. Germline V CDR1 and CDR2: SGHRS, YFSETQ. The CDR3 has 14 amino acids. The CDR3, as DNA: TGCGCCAGCTCCCCTGTGGGGGCCAACACTGAAGCTTTCTTT. This sequence encodes CASSPVGANTEAFF.

The chain recombines TRBV11-2 with TRBJ2-3, with TRBD2 matching over 8 bases. Germline CDR1 SGHAT, CDR2 FQNNGV. This CDR3 region has 16 residues. Trimming at V came to 4 bases and at J to 2 bases, leaving 8 bases not matched to a gene. CDR3 sequence reads: CASSWQAGAITDTQYF. Written as DNA, the CDR3 is TGTGCCAGCAGCTGGCAAGCGGGGGCGATCACAGATACGCAGTATTTT.

Only a few counts were recorded for this clone. The chain is built from TRBV9 and TRBJ1-2; 11 bases align to TRBD1. The CDR3 consists of 14 residues. The V segment lost 3 bases and the J segment 8 bases; nucleotides outside the gene matches: 6. The germline V gene has CDR1 SGDLS and CDR2 YYNGEE. The CDR3 DNA is TGTGCCAGCAGCGCGGGACAGGGGGGTAGCGGCTACACCTTC. Its translation: CASSAGQGGSGYTF. Filled out from reference TRBV9 and TRBJ1-2, the complete variable domain reads DSGVTQTPKHLITATGQRVTLRCSPRSGDLSVYWYQQSLDQGLQFLIQYYNGEERAKGNILERFSAQQFPDLHSELNLSSLELGDSALYFCASSAGQGGSGYTFGSGTRLTVV.

The CDR3 DNA follows: TGTGCCAGCAGCCCACGGGACAGCCCCTTAGGGGACTACGAGCAGTACTTC. As protein: CASSPRDSPLGDYEQYF. The chain links TRBV5-6 to TRBJ2-7, with 7 bases identical to TRBD1. This CDR3 region has 17 residues. Germline-derived CDR1 and CDR2 are SGHDT and YYEEEE. Trimming removed 4 bases from V and 3 bases from J; junction bases left unmatched: 16.

CDR3 residues: CASSYENYGYTF. The CDR3 DNA sequence: TGTGCCAGCAGTTACGAGAACTATGGCTACACCTTC. J is TRBJ1-2 and V is TRBV6-5; D is uncertain. Germline CDR1 reads MNHEY; CDR2 reads SVGAGI. CDR3 length equals 12 residues. The V gene lost 2 bases and the J gene lost 2 bases, with 3 bases spanning the gap.

The V gene is TRBV3-1 (or the pseudogene TRBV3-2), the J gene TRBJ2-2; 11 bases align to TRBD2. Germline CDR1 LGHDT, CDR2 YNNKEL (reference sequence). V shed 0 bases and J 5 bases; nucleotides not matched to a gene: 2. The CDR3 contains 16 residues. The CDR3 DNA reads as TGTGCCAGCAGCCAAGAGAGGACTAGCGGGACCGGGGAGCTGTTTTTT. Its translation is CASSQERTSGTGELFF.

The V and J genes are TRBV28 and TRBJ2-7; D might be TRBD2 (7 bases). The CDR3 has 16 amino acids. The germline V and J ends were trimmed by 7 bases and 3 bases, with 22 bases remaining between them. CDR1 MDHEN and CDR2 SYDVKM come from the germline V gene. In DNA, the CDR3 is TGTGCCAGCATCGACACCCGGGGGGCTCTAGGCTACGAGCAGTACTTC. Translation: CASIDTRGALGYEQYF.

The chain uses TRBV7-8 and TRBJ1-3, with D perhaps TRBD1 (5 bases). The CDR3 has 16 amino acids. Between the trimmed V and J ends, which lost 2 bases and 3 bases, there was a span of 14 bases. Germline CDR1 reads SGHVS; CDR2 reads FQNEAQ. The CDR3 coding sequence is TGTGCCAGCAGCTTATCACAAACAGGAATTGGAAACACCATATATTTT. Amino acid sequence: CASSLSQTGIGNTIYF. Full variable domain (outside the CDR3, taken from reference TRBV7-8 and TRBJ1-3): GAGVSQSPRYKVAKRGQDVALRCDPISGHVSLFWYQQALGQGPEFLTYFQNEAQLDKSGLPSDRFFAERPEGSVSTLKIQRTQQEDSAVYLCASSLSQTGIGNTIYFGEGSWLTVV.

The chain is built from TRBV6-6 and TRBJ1-5, with TRBD1 as a possible D gene (5 bases). V was cut by 8 bases and J by 0 bases, with 8 bases left in between. This CDR3 has 13 residues. Germline values: CDR1 MNHNY, CDR2 SVGAGI (reference sequence). This CDR3 is CASLRGSNQPQHF. For the CDR3, the DNA is TGTGCCAGCCTTAGGGGTAGCAATCAGCCCCAGCATTTT.

The V call is TRBV20-1, the J call TRBJ1-5, with a tentative D call TRBD1 (5 bases). This CDR3 spans 11 amino acids. Per germline, CDR1 DFQATT and CDR2 SNEGSKA (reference sequence). Trimming pared 6 bases from V and 6 bases from J, leaving 9 bases between. CDR3 region: CSAGDSQPQHF. CDR3 DNA sequence: TGCAGTGCAGGGGACTCTCAGCCCCAGCATTTT.

The chain has TRBV4-3 and TRBJ2-2, with TRBD2 matching over 15 bases. The germline gives CDR1 LGHNA, CDR2 YSLEER. CDR3 size: 19 residues. V lost 3 bases, J lost 6 bases, and 11 bases stayed unmatched. CDR3 DNA sequence: TGCGCCAGCAGCCAGGGGTTAGAGGGGACTAGCGGGAGGTCCGGGGAGCTGTTTTTT. The encoded protein is CASSQGLEGTSGRSGELFF.

V gene TRBV24-1 combines with J gene TRBJ2-7, with 8 nucleotides matching TRBD1. V shed 4 bases and J 0 bases; nucleotides not matched to a gene: 4. Germline lookup yields CDR1 KGHDR and CDR2 SFDVKD. This CDR3 contains 15 residues. CDR3 region: CATSDTGQGSYEQYF. The CDR3, as DNA: TGTGCCACCAGTGACACCGGACAGGGCTCCTACGAGCAGTACTTC.

The chain couples TRBV28 to TRBJ1-2; unclear D gene. Germline values: CDR1 MDHEN, CDR2 SYDVKM. This CDR3 has 12 amino acids. V was trimmed by 5 bases and J by 8 bases, leaving 12 bases between them. The CDR3 reads CASSTTIRGYTF. CDR3 nucleotide sequence: TGTGCCAGCAGTACTACCATTCGGGGCTACACCTTC.

This clone was detected a few times. This chain uses TRBV11-2 with TRBJ2-2, with D uncertain. The CDR3 loop spans 15 amino acids. V lost 5 bases, J lost 4 bases, and 14 bases lay in between. Germline CDR1 is SGHAT and CDR2 is FQNNGV. The CDR3 region is CASSRESLSTGELFF. CDR3 bases: TGTGCCAGCAGCCGCGAATCCCTGTCCACCGGGGAGCTGTTTTTT. Supplemented by reference TRBV11-2 and TRBJ2-2, the full variable domain reads EAGVAQSPRYKIIEKRQSVAFWCNPISGHATLYWYQQILGQGPKLLIQFQNNGVVDDSQLPKDRFSAERLKGVDSTLKIQPAKLEDSAVYLCASSRESLSTGELFFGEGSRLTVL.